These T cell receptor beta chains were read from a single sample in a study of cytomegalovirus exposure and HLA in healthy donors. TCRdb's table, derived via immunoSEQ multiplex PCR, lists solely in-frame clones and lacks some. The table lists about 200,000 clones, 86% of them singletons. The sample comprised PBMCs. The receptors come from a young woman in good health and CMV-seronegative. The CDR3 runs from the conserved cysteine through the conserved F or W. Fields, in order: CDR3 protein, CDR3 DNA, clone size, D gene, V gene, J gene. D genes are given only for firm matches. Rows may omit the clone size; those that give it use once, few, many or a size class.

cdr3_aa: CSASNMETQYF
cdr3_nt: TGCAGTGCTTCAAACATGGAGACCCAGTACTTC
clone_size: .
d_call: .
v_call: TRBV20-1
j_call: TRBJ2-5

cdr3_aa: CASSIRLAGGNEQFF
cdr3_nt: TGTGCCAGTAGTATAAGACTAGCGGGAGGTAATGAGCAGTTCTTC
clone_size: .
d_call: TRBD2
v_call: TRBV19
j_call: TRBJ2-1

cdr3_aa: CASSLEQLDNYGYTF
cdr3_nt: TGTGCCAGCAGCTTGGAACAGCTTGATAACTATGGCTACACCTTC
clone_size: .
d_call: .
v_call: TRBV5-4
j_call: TRBJ1-2

cdr3_aa: CASSVTMGLNTEAFF
cdr3_nt: TGTGCCAGCAGTGTGACGATGGGGCTTAACACTGAAGCTTTCTTT
clone_size: .
d_call: .
v_call: TRBV6-1
j_call: TRBJ1-1

cdr3_aa: CASSLRSWYNTGELFF
cdr3_nt: TGTGCCAGCAGCTTGCGGAGTTGGTATAACACCGGGGAGCTGTTTTTT
clone_size: .
d_call: .
v_call: TRBV5-6
j_call: TRBJ2-2

cdr3_aa: CASSLDGLRETGGVTEAFF
cdr3_nt: TGTGCCAGCAGCTTAGACGGTTTACGAGAGACGGGAGGGGTCACTGAAGCTTTCTTT
clone_size: .
d_call: .
v_call: TRBV11-2
j_call: TRBJ1-1

cdr3_aa: CAWSPGDLNTGELFF
cdr3_nt: TGTGCCTGGAGCCCGGGGGACCTAAACACCGGGGAGCTGTTTTTT
clone_size: .
d_call: .
v_call: TRBV30
j_call: TRBJ2-2

cdr3_aa: CASSPTGLAGVGGELFF
cdr3_nt: TGTGCCAGCAGCCCCACGGGACTAGCGGGAGTTGGCGGGGAGCTGTTTTTT
clone_size: .
d_call: TRBD2
v_call: TRBV5-6
j_call: TRBJ2-2

cdr3_aa: CASSPTGVYEQYF
cdr3_nt: TGTGCCAGCAGCCCCACGGGAGTATACGAGCAGTACTTC
clone_size: few
d_call: .
v_call: TRBV27
j_call: TRBJ2-7

cdr3_aa: CASSPAGVTDTQYF
cdr3_nt: TGTGCCAGCAGCCCAGCGGGAGTAACAGATACGCAGTATTTT
clone_size: .
d_call: TRBD2
v_call: TRBV7-2
j_call: TRBJ2-3

cdr3_aa: CASSPTGTGINYGYTF
cdr3_nt: TGCGCCAGCAGCCCGACCGGGACAGGGATTAACTATGGCTACACCTTC
clone_size: .
d_call: TRBD1
v_call: TRBV4-1
j_call: TRBJ1-2

cdr3_aa: CASGQGANYEQYF
cdr3_nt: TGCGCCAGCGGACAGGGGGCTAACTACGAGCAGTACTTC
clone_size: .
d_call: TRBD1
v_call: TRBV5-1
j_call: TRBJ2-7

cdr3_aa: CASSESSGAGDEQFF
cdr3_nt: TGCGCCAGCAGTGAGTCTAGCGGGGCGGGTGATGAGCAGTTCTTC
clone_size: .
d_call: TRBD2
v_call: TRBV10-1
j_call: TRBJ2-1

cdr3_aa: CASRQTGTFNYGYTF
cdr3_nt: TGTGCCAGCAGACAGACAGGGACCTTTAACTATGGCTACACCTTC
clone_size: .
d_call: TRBD1
v_call: TRBV28
j_call: TRBJ1-2

cdr3_aa: CASSSPRGTGYGYTF
cdr3_nt: TGTGCCAGCAGCTCCCCACGGGGGACGGGCTATGGCTACACCTTC
clone_size: .
d_call: .
v_call: TRBV11-2
j_call: TRBJ1-2

cdr3_aa: CASSPGGLIETQYF
cdr3_nt: TGCGCCAGCAGCCCCGGAGGTCTTATTGAGACCCAGTACTTC
clone_size: .
d_call: .
v_call: TRBV5-1
j_call: TRBJ2-5

cdr3_aa: CASSHNREILEAFF
cdr3_nt: TGCGCCAGCAGCCACAACAGGGAGATACTCGAAGCTTTCTTT
clone_size: once
d_call: .
v_call: TRBV4-1
j_call: TRBJ1-1

cdr3_aa: CASSDVGAGQPQHF
cdr3_nt: TGTGCCAGCAGTGACGTAGGGGCTGGACAGCCCCAGCATTTT
clone_size: .
d_call: .
v_call: TRBV2
j_call: TRBJ1-5

cdr3_aa: CASSSTSGSDIQYF
cdr3_nt: TGTGCCAGCAGCTCGACTAGCGGGAGCGACATTCAGTACTTC
clone_size: once
d_call: TRBD2
v_call: TRBV5-4
j_call: TRBJ2-4

cdr3_aa: CASSDRVNTEAFF
cdr3_nt: TGTGCCAGTTCCGACAGGGTGAACACTGAAGCTTTCTTT
clone_size: .
d_call: TRBD1
v_call: TRBV19
j_call: TRBJ1-1

cdr3_aa: CASSPSSGDYNEQFF
cdr3_nt: TGTGCCAGCAGCCCCTCTAGCGGAGATTACAATGAGCAGTTCTTC
clone_size: .
d_call: TRBD2
v_call: TRBV4-2
j_call: TRBJ2-1

cdr3_aa: CASSLGWAGSSYNEQFF
cdr3_nt: TGTGCCAGCAGCTTGGGCTGGGCGGGGAGCTCCTACAATGAGCAGTTCTTC
clone_size: .
d_call: .
v_call: TRBV5-4
j_call: TRBJ2-1

cdr3_aa: CASSLYDGGVYGYTF
cdr3_nt: TGTGCCAGCAGTTTATACGACGGCGGAGTCTATGGCTACACCTTC
clone_size: .
d_call: .
v_call: TRBV27
j_call: TRBJ1-2

cdr3_aa: CASSIGQGVETQYF
cdr3_nt: TGTGCCAGTAGTATAGGGCAGGGGGTAGAGACCCAGTACTTC
clone_size: .
d_call: TRBD1
v_call: TRBV19
j_call: TRBJ2-5

cdr3_aa: CAWSERAEKLFF
cdr3_nt: TGTGCCTGGAGTGAGAGGGCGGAAAAACTGTTTTTT
clone_size: .
d_call: .
v_call: TRBV30
j_call: TRBJ1-4

cdr3_aa: CASSKFGQASGANVLTF
cdr3_nt: TGTGCCAGCAGCAAGTTTGGACAGGCCTCTGGGGCCAACGTCCTGACTTTC
clone_size: .
d_call: .
v_call: TRBV21-1
j_call: TRBJ2-6

cdr3_aa: CASSPTDEQGNAPSQQETQYF
cdr3_nt: TGCGCCAGCAGCCCTACGGATGAACAGGGAAACGCCCCAAGCCAACAAGAGACCCAGTACTTC
clone_size: .
d_call: .
v_call: TRBV5-1
j_call: TRBJ2-5

cdr3_aa: CASSWDRGQPQHF
cdr3_nt: TGTGCCAGCAGCTGGGACAGGGGCCAGCCCCAGCATTTT
clone_size: .
d_call: TRBD1
v_call: TRBV5-4
j_call: TRBJ1-5

cdr3_aa: CASSRPVEYEDTEAFF
cdr3_nt: TGTGCCAGTAGTAGACCAGTAGAGTACGAGGACACTGAAGCTTTCTTT
clone_size: .
d_call: .
v_call: TRBV19
j_call: TRBJ1-1

cdr3_aa: CASSPAGGVSGNTIYF
cdr3_nt: TGTGCCAGCTCACCAGCAGGGGGCGTCTCTGGAAACACCATATATTTT
clone_size: .
d_call: TRBD1
v_call: TRBV18
j_call: TRBJ1-3

cdr3_aa: CATSTTGSNQPQHF
cdr3_nt: TGTGCCACCAGCACGACAGGCTCAAATCAGCCCCAGCATTTT
clone_size: .
d_call: .
v_call: TRBV15
j_call: TRBJ1-5

cdr3_aa: CAWRNFGTGRTDTQYF
cdr3_nt: TGTGCCTGGAGAAACTTCGGGACAGGACGCACAGATACGCAGTATTTT
clone_size: .
d_call: TRBD1
v_call: TRBV30
j_call: TRBJ2-3

cdr3_aa: CASSKGDSAYEQYF
cdr3_nt: TGTGCCAGCAGCAAGGGGGATAGCGCCTACGAGCAGTACTTC
clone_size: .
d_call: .
v_call: TRBV6-6
j_call: TRBJ2-7

cdr3_aa: CASRPDSGTNEQFF
cdr3_nt: TGTGCCAGCAGGCCGGATAGCGGGACAAATGAGCAGTTCTTC
clone_size: few
d_call: .
v_call: TRBV21-1
j_call: TRBJ2-1

cdr3_aa: CASSQVTGGNNEQFF
cdr3_nt: TGCGCCAGCAGCCAAGTAACGGGGGGAAACAATGAGCAGTTCTTC
clone_size: few
d_call: TRBD2
v_call: TRBV4-1
j_call: TRBJ2-1

cdr3_aa: CASSPGTGGDYGYTF
cdr3_nt: TGTGCCAGCTCACCCGGGACAGGGGGCGACTATGGCTACACCTTC
clone_size: few
d_call: TRBD1
v_call: TRBV18
j_call: TRBJ1-2

cdr3_aa: CASSLWVSSGVVYEQYF
cdr3_nt: TGTGCCAGCAGCTTATGGGTTTCATCAGGGGTCGTCTACGAGCAGTACTTC
clone_size: .
d_call: .
v_call: TRBV11-2
j_call: TRBJ2-7

cdr3_aa: CASSRGQGKDGYTF
cdr3_nt: TGTGCCAGCAGCCGAGGACAGGGGAAGGATGGCTACACCTTC
clone_size: .
d_call: TRBD1
v_call: TRBV5-6
j_call: TRBJ1-2

cdr3_aa: CASSLAGGGAPGEQYF
cdr3_nt: TGTGCCAGCAGCTTAGCGGGCGGGGGGGCTCCGGGCGAGCAGTACTTC
clone_size: medium-sized
d_call: TRBD2
v_call: TRBV7-8
j_call: TRBJ2-7

cdr3_aa: CASRPGLGPGETQYF
cdr3_nt: TGCGCCAGCAGACCGGGATTAGGCCCGGGAGAGACCCAGTACTTC
clone_size: .
d_call: .
v_call: TRBV5-1
j_call: TRBJ2-5

cdr3_aa: CASSDRGLRQPQHF
cdr3_nt: TGTGCCAGCAGTGACCGGGGTCTTCGTCAGCCCCAGCATTTT
clone_size: .
d_call: .
v_call: TRBV2
j_call: TRBJ1-5

cdr3_aa: CASSIDRSGTFGTDTQYF
cdr3_nt: TGTGCCAGTAGTATAGATCGGAGCGGGACGTTCGGCACAGATACGCAGTATTTT
clone_size: .
d_call: TRBD2
v_call: TRBV19
j_call: TRBJ2-3

cdr3_aa: CASTQGGLAGVGTDTQYF
cdr3_nt: TGTGCCAGTACTCAGGGAGGACTAGCGGGGGTTGGCACAGATACGCAGTATTTT
clone_size: .
d_call: TRBD2
v_call: TRBV19
j_call: TRBJ2-3

cdr3_aa: CAWSQGGLNTEAFF
cdr3_nt: TGTGCCTGGAGCCAGGGCGGCTTGAACACTGAAGCTTTCTTT
clone_size: .
d_call: .
v_call: TRBV30
j_call: TRBJ1-1

cdr3_aa: CASSPQTMNTEAFF
cdr3_nt: TGTGCCAGCAGCCCACAGACTATGAACACTGAAGCTTTCTTT
clone_size: .
d_call: .
v_call: TRBV7-2
j_call: TRBJ1-1

cdr3_aa: CSVEDTGTGANF
cdr3_nt: TGCAGCGTTGAAGATACCGGGACAGGGGCAAACTTC
clone_size: few
d_call: TRBD1
v_call: TRBV29-1
j_call: TRBJ2-7

cdr3_aa: CASSSRGGHSSSYNSPLHF
cdr3_nt: TGTGCCAGCAGCTCCCGGGGGGGACATTCGAGCTCCTATAATTCACCCCTCCACTTT
clone_size: .
d_call: .
v_call: TRBV7-3
j_call: TRBJ1-6

cdr3_aa: CASSDPRVGTGELFF
cdr3_nt: TGCGCCAGCAGCGACCCCAGGGTTGGCACCGGGGAGCTGTTTTTT
clone_size: .
d_call: .
v_call: TRBV5-1
j_call: TRBJ2-2

cdr3_aa: CATAQVGNQPQHF
cdr3_nt: TGCGCCACCGCACAGGTCGGCAATCAGCCCCAGCATTTT
clone_size: .
d_call: .
v_call: TRBV10-1
j_call: TRBJ1-5

cdr3_aa: CASSLTGAGGYTF
cdr3_nt: TGTGCCAGCAGTTTAACAGGGGCTGGAGGCTACACCTTC
clone_size: .
d_call: TRBD1
v_call: TRBV2
j_call: TRBJ1-2

cdr3_aa: CASSEAGGVFREAFF
cdr3_nt: TGTGCCAGCAGTGAAGCGGGGGGCGTTTTCCGGGAAGCTTTCTTT
clone_size: .
d_call: .
v_call: TRBV25-1
j_call: TRBJ1-1